Sequencing of this T cell receptor beta chain was carried out in a study of cytomegalovirus exposure and HLA in healthy donors (TCRdb year 2017). With respect to the entire study: In an earlier analysis of under 600 of the donors, 276 Gb of sequence data and about 110 million unique TCR beta sequences from roughly 190 million T cells were reported. Around 300 gigabases of sequencing data and tens of millions of unique TCR sequences were included in an early release covering around 600 HLA-typed donors. Among the roughly 380 genotyped donors, around 81% belonged to the genetic ancestry cluster associated with self-reported Caucasian donors. The study was designed to test whether signatures of past pathogen exposure could be identified by cataloging public T cell receptors. Using immunosequencing, the study profiled T cell repertoires from around 680 subjects and related those repertoires to cytomegalovirus serostatus. In addition to the first cohort of hundreds of subjects, a separate validation cohort of 100 to 150 different subjects was used. High-throughput TCR immunosequencing, statistical association of individual TCRs with disease status, and machine learning were combined to predict cytomegalovirus infection status. A later analysis re-analyzed previously published TCR beta repertoires from 660 or so donors and added high-resolution HLA genotyping to study TCR occurrence patterns. The later analysis used no new phenotypic data to find candidate immune exposures, relying instead on TCR beta sequences and their occurrence across donors. An earlier analysis of several hundred of the donors applied high-throughput TCR beta sequencing to assess whether each TCR beta V gene segment acted as functional or pseudogenic. Donor age, sex, ethnicity and CMV serostatus were collected together with the repertoire data. A later genetic analysis took genome-wide SNP genotypes for about three fifths of the 666 donors and used that subset as a discovery cohort. Every discovery cohort repertoire had been produced on one sequencing platform. Class I and class II HLA loci were covered by the typing at four-digit resolution. The number of typed donors differed by locus: about 620-630 for A, B, C, DRB1 and DQB1; approximately 520 for DQA1; some 590 for DPA1; and around 490 for DPB1. About 5 DR-DQ haplotypes were handled as single units for association and clustering, since linkage in the cohort was strong. Among about 360 genotyped donors of the cohort, an average of around 240,000 unique TCR beta nucleotide sequences were sequenced per donor, about a sixth of them non-productive.

The method was the immunoSEQ multiplex PCR assay. For the multiplex PCR, a mixture combining 60 forward primers for TCR Vbeta segments and 13 reverse primers for TCR Jbeta segments was used. The CDR3 region of rearranged TCR beta genes was amplified from genomic DNA by a multiplex PCR assay. The amplified TCR beta libraries were sequenced on the Illumina HiSeq System as 87-base-pair reads. The authors' pipeline ran thus. A later analysis tallied around 80 million unique TCR beta chains across the 666 repertoires, and approximately 11 million of those chains were shared by two or more donors. Raw reads were error-corrected and collapsed into unique sequences by a nearest-neighbor algorithm in which closely related sequences were merged to remove PCR and sequencing errors. CDR3 sequences were aligned to IMGT reference sequences to assign V, D and J gene segments. Each retained sequence needed at least a six-nucleotide match to both a V gene segment and a J gene segment. A rearrangement counted as productive if the CDR3 had no stop codons and remained in frame with V and J, and every other rearrangement counted as non-productive. CDR3 was defined according to IMGT convention as the region running from the second conserved V-encoded cysteine to the conserved J-encoded phenylalanine. The earlier analysis of 500 to 650 of the donors excluded any sequence lacking an unambiguous match to a single V gene segment. An earlier analysis of 500 to 700 of the donors classified V segments as functional when productive rearrangements were above 56.7% and as segregating when the standard deviation between donors was above 5%. To diagnose cytomegalovirus status from the catalog of TCR beta chain sequences, a statistical classification framework was built. In a later analysis, V and J genes were assigned by comparing TCR nucleotide sequences against IMGT/GENE-DB human TR gene sequences. A later analysis assigned CDR3 sequences and most-parsimonious VDJ recombination scenarios with the TCRdist pipeline. A later analysis defined each TCR beta chain by its CDR3 amino acid sequence plus V-gene family, and excluded reads lacking a unique V-gene family. As a way to deal with suspected cross-contamination and a sequencing artifact, a later analysis dropped approximately 590 nucleotide sequences that were highly shared and had low generation probability. For each public chain, a later analysis derived a clonal expansion index from normalized ranks of inferred template counts within each repertoire. In a later analysis, generation probabilities were computed using a VDJ recombination model fitted to out-of-frame rearrangements, and the results were checked against IGoR. In a later analysis, TCR-TCR, TCR-HLA and TCR-CMV co-occurrence was scored with hypergeometric tests, and a repertoire-size bias correction was applied to TCR pairs. To estimate false discovery rates, a later analysis permuted the HLA or CMV assignments 20 times. A later analysis grouped co-occurring TCRs with DBSCAN, adding TCRdist sequence similarity when clustering within HLA-allele-positive subsets. For co-occurrence clustering, repertoires with fewer than 30,000 or more than 120,000 public chains were excluded, along with four to six repertoires with anomalous nucleotide sharing. TCRdb re-hosts the immuneACCESS table, in-frame sequences only. Its copies lack some clones; in the studies checked, an unresolved V gene accounts for under half of them, and the cause for the rest is not known. The DNA gave D and trimming, while V, J and clone size come from that table. The sample table holds more than 150,000 clones, of which roughly 84% were seen once. The ten most abundant clones make up roughly 2.6% of the sample.

Reading from cysteine to phenylalanine, the CDR3 counts 14 amino acids. Just the 42-base CDR3 DNA is kept, in frame starting at base 1. Clipping removes 5 bases from V and 5 bases from J, with 4 as the unmatched junction base count. The germline V gene provides CDR1 MNHEY and CDR2 SVGAGI. The cohort comprised approximately 700 healthy bone marrow donors. At the time of sampling, all cohort members were nominally healthy, though unrecorded immune exposures were likely present. The donor tested CMV seropositive and was one of the 289 seropositive cohort members. Every donor gave a peripheral blood sample, and the peripheral blood mononuclear cells from that sample were used for TCR beta sequencing. The Qiagen DNeasy Blood Extraction Kit was used to extract genomic DNA from the blood cell samples. Of note for this clone: Its antigen has not been determined. There are no base qualities to consult, and no much larger clone falls within one base.

What the authors observed across the whole study: The presence/absence analyses assumed that sequencing depth was roughly uniform across donors, and that assumption may not be true. The only immune exposure information available for the cohort was CMV serostatus. The study listed 150 to 200 TCR beta chains as associated with cytomegalovirus. V-gene and J-gene trimming of TCR beta chains was associated with a missense DCLRE1C variant in a later genetic analysis, and the association was replicated in an independent cohort. This cohort had only TCR beta chains sequenced, and the lack of alpha or paired-chain data limited which features could be detected. A further reported finding was that TCR beta sequences accurately predicted the HLA-A and HLA-B alleles for most subjects in the first cohort. In a later analysis, some 17,000 TCR beta sequences were associated with specific HLA alleles at a false discovery rate of 0.05. Because some donors lacked HLA typing at each locus, the association tests relied only on the typed subset. Three of the identified cytomegalovirus-associated TCR beta chains were confirmed in vitro to be specific for cytomegalovirus antigens. A cluster of highly shared sequence variants was judged likely to represent a technical artifact of the sequencing pipeline. A later analysis found that most CMV-associated TCR beta chains appeared HLA-restricted, with HLA associations seemingly driven largely by CMV exposure. The classifier was reported to diagnose cytomegalovirus status with high specificity and sensitivity in both the original and validation cohorts. In a later genetic analysis, fewer N-insertions in productive TCRs were reported among donors in an Asian-associated ancestry cluster than the roughly 700-donor mean. In a later analysis, HLA-associated TCR beta chains showed more clonal expansion and lower generation probabilities than non-associated chains that were equally common. Correlated functional status among segregating V segments might reflect linkage disequilibrium, but an unknown experimental factor could not be ruled out. Some IMGT-functional V segments, including TRBV6-2 and TRBV6-3, could not be told apart with the 87-base-pair reads, so those segments were excluded. The earlier analysis of 587 of the donors excluded 15 to 20 rarely observed V segments, including chromosome 9 orphons, because counts were too low. Most TCR sequences were observed very rarely across donors, whereas some public TCRs were present in many individuals. According to a later analysis, parvovirus B19, influenza, CMV and Epstein-Barr virus appeared linked to several top co-occurrence clusters. In a later analysis, the rate of TCR association differed among HLA loci, with DRB1 alleles having the most associated TCRs and HLA-C alleles having the fewest. According to the authors, the approach could potentially be generalized to other disease states and immunological phenotypes. Broadly in line with IMGT annotations, most TCR beta V segments showed up in productive rearrangements about 90% or about 30% of the time in an earlier analysis of roughly 590 of the donors. When HLA alleles, especially DR and DQ, strongly co-occurred, attributing TCR associations to individual alleles was difficult.

The sequence was obtained from a woman aged 45-59 years in good health and CMV-seropositive. Sequencing was performed on PBMCs. Recombination joined TRBV6-5 with TRBJ1-4; 8 of the junction bases match TRBD1. The CDR3 region reads CASSDGTGNEKLFF. The nucleotide sequence is given as TGTGCCAGCAGTGATGGGACAGGCAATGAAAAACTGTTTTTT.